Shown below are 7 T cell receptor beta chains from a single sample sequenced in a study of T-cell reconstitution after alpha-beta-depleted transplantation in children. Unique molecular identifiers were incorporated during preparation of the TCRbeta library. One entry per CDR3 protein, called by TCRdb with MiXCR from the PCR reads. The sample gives 200,000 to 250,000 distinct CDR3 sequences, about 24% of which show up once; 4% to 5.5% is in the top ten. Material: PBMCs, mostly from graft donor cells, obtained 360 days after TCRalphabeta/CD19-depleted stem cell transplant. All receptors come from a female patient aged 2-10 years who had a stem cell transplant for congenital amegakaryocytic thrombocytopenia, so the T cells may come from the graft donor.

Comment on this clonotype: Since the CDR3 does not end with the conserved phenylalanine or tryptophan, this likely comes from a read error. This rearrangement joins TRBV3-1 to TRBJ2-2; 7 nucleotides line up with TRBD2. This CDR3 region has 18 residues. The V gene's germline CDR1 is LGHDT and CDR2 YNNKEL (reference sequence). V shed 6 bases, J shed 2 bases, and the junction held 15 bases outside the gene matches. The CDR3 sequence: CASSLRLSGTNNTGELFL. CDR3 DNA sequence: TGTGCCAGCAGTTTGCGCCTTTCCGGGACTAACAACACCGGGGAGCTGTTTCTT.

There are a few counts of this clonotype. The V call is TRBV4-3, the J call TRBJ1-3; 7 nucleotides line up with TRBD1. CDR3 length: 15 amino acids. Germline values: CDR1 LGHNA, CDR2 YSLEER. After removal of 4 bases from V and 2 bases from J, the junction contained 5 bases not matched to a gene. CDR3 in DNA: TGCGCCAGCAGCCGCCCGACAGGGCCTGGAAACACCATATATTTT. This translates into CASSRPTGPGNTIYF.

The chain uses TRBV27 and TRBJ2-7; tentative D call: TRBD2 (6 bases). The germline gives CDR1 MNHEY, CDR2 SMNVEV (reference sequence). V was shortened by 8 bases and J by 2 bases, with 19 bases between the two germline ends. This CDR3 has 15 amino acids. The DNA of the CDR3 is TGTGCCAGCCGACCCGGAGGGGTGGGCCCCTACGAGCAGTACTTC. The encoded protein is CASRPGGVGPYEQYF.

The chain carries TRBV12-3 or TRBV12-4 and TRBJ2-3; no clear D. The CDR3 consists of 12 residues. V was clipped by 3 bases and J by 6 bases, with 7 bases between them. The CDR3 DNA follows: TGTGCCAGCAGTTTTTTTGGTGATACGCAGTATTTT. This gives the protein CASSFFGDTQYF.

This chain uses TRBV5-4 with TRBJ2-2, with D possibly matching TRBD2 (6 bases). Germline CDR1 and CDR2: SGHNT and YYREEE (reference sequence). The V end was cut by 3 bases, the J end by 12 bases, with 9 bases between. This CDR3 has 11 residues. The CDR3 DNA follows: TGTGCCAGCAGCTGGGCGGGGAAGCTGTTTTTT. Amino acid sequence: CASSWAGKLFF.

The sample holds a few counts of this clonotype. The V gene is TRBV20-1, the J gene TRBJ2-7; TRBD2 matches 7 bases. V lost 3 bases, J lost 2 bases, and 7 bases stayed unmatched. CDR1 and CDR2 from the germline V gene are DFQATT and SNEGSKA (reference sequence). CDR3 length equals 14 residues. This chain's CDR3 is CSASLQRGTYEQYF. The CDR3 nucleotides read TGCAGTGCTAGTCTCCAGCGGGGAACCTACGAGCAGTACTTC.

V and J are TRBV7-9 and TRBJ2-2, with unresolved D. V lost 5 bases, J lost 3 bases, and 16 bases lay in between. This CDR3 comprises 16 residues. Germline V gene lookup returns CDR1 SEHNR and CDR2 FQNEAQ (reference sequence). DNA for the CDR3: TGTGCCAGCAGCCCTACCCCATTTTTAGACACCGGGGAGCTGTTTTTT. This gives the protein CASSPTPFLDTGELFF.